The rows below give T cell receptor beta chains drawn from one sample of a study of tumor-infiltrating lymphocytes in primary liver carcinoma. Via MiXCR, TCRdb re-called the multiplex PCR reads, giving one row per CDR3 protein. The data contain approximately 210,000 distinct CDR3 sequences, about 65% of them singletons. The sample was peripheral blood. These receptors all stem from a woman aged 60 to 75 with primary liver carcinoma and hepatitis B virus infection. Each CDR3 is given with its conserved first and last residue. The order of the fields is CDR3 DNA, CDR3 protein, clone size, D gene, J gene, V gene. The D gene is left open where the match is weak. Clone size is shown for a subset of rows, as once, few, many or a class of expanded clone.

DNA: TGCGCCAGCAGCTTGGGTTCGGGAGGGCCCGGTGAGCAGTTCTTC
CDR3: CASSLGSGGPGEQFF
size: .
D: TRBD2
J: TRBJ2-1
V: TRBV5-1

DNA: TGTGCCAGCAGCCAAGATAGCGGCACAGATACGCAATATTTT
CDR3: CASSQDSGTDTQYF
size: .
D: .
J: TRBJ2-3
V: TRBV4-2

DNA: TGTGCCAGCATCCCGACGGGACTAGCGGGGGAGCGATGGCAGTATTTT
CDR3: CASIPTGLAGERWQYF
size: .
D: TRBD2
J: TRBJ2-3
V: TRBV11-2

DNA: TGCAGCGTAGGGGTGGGAGAGACCCAGTACTTC
CDR3: CSVGVGETQYF
size: many
D: .
J: TRBJ2-5
V: TRBV29-1

DNA: TGTGCCAGCAGTTTGGAGGGTTTCATAGATACGCAGTATTTT
CDR3: CASSLEGFIDTQYF
size: .
D: .
J: TRBJ2-3
V: TRBV28

DNA: TGTGCCAGCAGCGACGGATCGGGGGTCAGGTCGGCCAATGAGCGGTTCTTC
CDR3: CASSDGSGVRSANERFF
size: .
D: .
J: TRBJ2-1
V: TRBV11-2

DNA: TGTGTCAGCAGCGCGCGGTGGTACGACGAGCAGTACTTC
CDR3: CVSSARWYDEQYF
size: once
D: .
J: TRBJ2-7
V: TRBV7-9

DNA: TGCAGCGTTGCCGGGCCCCTGGCGGGAGTGGCCTACGAGCTGTACTTC
CDR3: CSVAGPLAGVAYELYF
size: .
D: TRBD2
J: TRBJ2-7
V: TRBV29-1

DNA: TGCAGTGCCGCGCCCCCCGGGACAAACCGCAATGAGCAGTACTTC
CDR3: CSAAPPGTNRNEQYF
size: .
D: .
J: TRBJ2-7
V: TRBV20-1

DNA: TGTGCCAGCAGCTTAGTACGGGATACCGAGAGCAATCAGCCCCAGCATTTT
CDR3: CASSLVRDTESNQPQHF
size: .
D: .
J: TRBJ1-5
V: TRBV7-8

DNA: TGTGCCAGCAGCTTACGGGAGGATGCGCAGTATTTT
CDR3: CASSLREDAQYF
size: .
D: TRBD2
J: TRBJ2-3
V: TRBV7-9

DNA: TGTGCCAGTAGCTTCGACAGGGTTTATGGCTACACCTTC
CDR3: CASSFDRVYGYTF
size: .
D: TRBD1
J: TRBJ1-2
V: TRBV19

DNA: TGCAGTGCTAGGGGGGACAGGGACTACGTGCAGTACTTC
CDR3: CSARGDRDYVQYF
size: .
D: TRBD1
J: TRBJ2-7
V: TRBV20-1

DNA: TGTGCCAGCACTCCCTCGGGACTAGCGGGAACCGGGGAGCTGTTTTTT
CDR3: CASTPSGLAGTGELFF
size: .
D: TRBD2
J: TRBJ2-2
V: TRBV28

DNA: TGTGCCAGCAGCACAAGTTCGGGAGGGACAGGGAGTAGCAGCTATGACTACACCTTC
CDR3: CASSTSSGGTGSSSYDYTF
size: .
D: TRBD1
J: TRBJ1-2
V: TRBV5-5

DNA: TGTGCCAGCCCCCGGCCAGGGGGATGTCAGCCCCAGCATTTT
CDR3: CASPRPGGCQPQHF
size: few
D: TRBD1
J: TRBJ1-5
V: TRBV24-1

DNA: TGTGTCTGCAGCTTAGATCTTGGGGGATCGAGGGAGACCCAGTACTTC
CDR3: CVCSLDLGGSRETQYF
size: .
D: .
J: TRBJ2-5
V: TRBV11-3

DNA: TGTGCCAGCAGCCGCCGGAAAGGCTACAAGCAGTACTTC
CDR3: CASSRRKGYKQYF
size: once
D: .
J: TRBJ2-7
V: TRBV11-2

DNA: TGTGCCAACAGTTTAGAAGTGGCAGCTATCTCACCCCTCCACTTT
CDR3: CANSLEVAAISPLHF
size: .
D: .
J: TRBJ1-6
V: TRBV11-2

DNA: TGTGCCAGCAACCCCGGAGGGGCTCGTGGTACCAACGTCCTGACTTTC
CDR3: CASNPGGARGTNVLTF
size: .
D: .
J: TRBJ2-6
V: TRBV11-3

DNA: TGTGCCAGCAGTTACTCACTAGCGGGTAGCACAGATACGCAGTATTTT
CDR3: CASSYSLAGSTDTQYF
size: .
D: TRBD2
J: TRBJ2-3
V: TRBV6-5

DNA: TGTGCCAGCAGCTCCCGGCTAGTGGTGGACGAGCAGCACTTC
CDR3: CASSSRLVVDEQHF
size: .
D: .
J: TRBJ2-7
V: TRBV11-2

DNA: TGTGCCAGTAGCCCCTCCACGGGTACCTACAATGAGCAGTTCTTC
CDR3: CASSPSTGTYNEQFF
size: .
D: .
J: TRBJ2-1
V: TRBV19

DNA: TGCAGCGTTCGACGGAAGGAGGTAGATACGCAGTATTTT
CDR3: CSVRRKEVDTQYF
size: .
D: .
J: TRBJ2-3
V: TRBV29-1

DNA: TGTGCCAGCAGTGTGAGCGACCAAGAGACCCAGTACTTC
CDR3: CASSVSDQETQYF
size: few
D: .
J: TRBJ2-5
V: TRBV6-1

DNA: TGTGCCAGCAGCTCGGGTGCCTGGAGTGGCTACACCTTC
CDR3: CASSSGAWSGYTF
size: many
D: .
J: TRBJ1-2
V: TRBV6-1

DNA: TGTGCCAGCAGTGTAGGGGGAAGGATCGGGGAGCTGTTTTTT
CDR3: CASSVGGRIGELFF
size: .
D: .
J: TRBJ2-2
V: TRBV2

DNA: TGTGCCAGCAGGGGAGGTTCCGACGCCTACAATGAGCAGTTCTTC
CDR3: CASRGGSDAYNEQFF
size: .
D: .
J: TRBJ2-1
V: TRBV7-8

DNA: TGTGCCAGCAGCCGCGCTCAGGGGGGGACGGAGACCCAGTACTTC
CDR3: CASSRAQGGTETQYF
size: few
D: .
J: TRBJ2-5
V: TRBV5-4

DNA: TGCAGTGCTAGAGATCTGGCTGTTCGGCACTATTTT
CDR3: CSARDLAVRHYF
size: .
D: .
J: TRBJ2-3
V: TRBV20-1

DNA: TGTGCTAGCAGCTGGCCACTAGCGGGAGTAGGGAAAGATACGCAGTATTTT
CDR3: CASSWPLAGVGKDTQYF
size: .
D: TRBD2
J: TRBJ2-3
V: TRBV11-2